These 27 T cell receptor beta chains were all obtained from the same sample, sequenced in a study of OX40 agonist ivuxolimab in advanced cancers. Assay used: immunoSEQ multiplex PCR; TCRdb lists only in-frame clones, some missing. The sample lists approximately 20,000 clones; about 89% were seen once. The input for sequencing was CD4+ or CD8+ T cells sorted from blood, taken in a trial of the OX40 agonist ivuxolimab. The receptors derive from an adult with an advanced solid tumor such as melanoma, head and neck, liver or kidney cancer.

This clone was detected once. The J gene is TRBJ2-1, the V gene TRBV10-3; 8 nucleotides agree with TRBD2. V was pared by 2 bases and J by 0 bases, with 3 bases of the junction left unmatched. The CDR3 has 16 residues. Germline V lookup: CDR1 ENHRY, CDR2 SYGVKD. The CDR3, as DNA: TGTGCCATCAGTGAGAGACTAGCGAGCTCCTACAATGAGCAGTTCTTC. Its protein product is CAISERLASSYNEQFF.

The V call is TRBV9, the J call TRBJ2-2, with TRBD2 as a possible D gene (6 bases). V lost 0 bases, J lost 7 bases, and 16 bases lay in between. CDR3 size: 16 residues. CDR1 is SGDLS and CDR2 is YYNGEE in the germline V gene. The chain's CDR3 is CASSVVGTPGVGELFF. The CDR3 DNA reads as TGTGCCAGCAGCGTAGTTGGGACTCCCGGTGTCGGGGAGCTGTTTTTT.

The rearrangement links TRBV6-5 to TRBJ2-7, with D perhaps matching TRBD1 (5 bases). The V gene lost 7 bases and the J gene lost 3 bases, with 10 bases spanning the gap. The germline CDR1 and CDR2 sequences are MNHEY and SVGAGI. CDR3 size: 12 residues. The CDR3 here is CASKGHLYEQYF. CDR3 DNA: TGTGCCAGCAAAGGACACCTCTACGAGCAGTACTTC.

J is TRBJ2-1 and V is TRBV7-3, with unresolved D. Per the germline V gene, CDR1 is SGHTA and CDR2 is FQGTGA. The CDR3 totals 15 residues. V lost 5 bases to trimming and J lost 3 bases, with 14 bases between them. The CDR3 protein is CASSPGPSNYNEQFF. DNA of the CDR3: TGTGCCAGCAGCCCCGGACCTTCCAACTACAATGAGCAGTTCTTC.

V is TRBV2 and J is TRBJ2-7; D gene unclear. V lost 4 bases and J lost 2, with 9 bases in between. CDR3 length: 13 amino acids. CDR1 and CDR2 from the germline V gene are SNHLY and FYNNEI. The CDR3: CASSVGSAYEQYF. The CDR3 coding sequence is TGTGCCAGCAGTGTAGGCAGCGCCTACGAGCAGTACTTC. The full variable domain, in which reference TRBV2 and TRBJ2-7 provide the parts outside the CDR3, is EPEVTQTPSHQVTQMGQEVILRCVPISNHLYFYWYRQILGQKVEFLVSFYNNEISEKSEIFDDQFSVERPDGSNFTLKIRSTKLEDSAMYFCASSVGSAYEQYFGPGTRLTVT.

The CDR3 coding sequence is TGTGCCAGCAGGGAATATAGCAATCAGCCCCAGCATTTT. It specifies CASREYSNQPQHF. The J gene is TRBJ1-5, the V gene TRBV2; D call uncertain. Trimming removed 6 bases from V and 0 bases from J, with 6 bases in between. CDR1 and CDR2 (germline): SNHLY, FYNNEI. CDR3 length: 13 amino acids.

The rearrangement uses TRBV27 and TRBJ2-7, with D possibly TRBD1 on 6 matching bases. CDR3 size: 13 residues. V was cut by 5 bases and J by 3 bases, with 11 bases left in between. In germline, CDR1 is MNHEY, CDR2 SMNVEV (reference sequence). CDR3 region: CASSLGAIYEQYF. CDR3 sequence (DNA): TGTGCCAGCAGTCTGGGGGCAATCTACGAGCAGTACTTC.

This chain uses TRBV19 with TRBJ1-5; D perhaps matches TRBD1 (6 bases). This CDR3 has 14 amino acids. Deletions cut 3 bases from V and 6 bases from J, with 12 bases between. CDR1 and CDR2 from the germline V gene are LNHDA and SQIVND (reference sequence). CDR3 amino acids: CASSMWGGGQPQHF. The DNA of the CDR3 is TGTGCCAGTAGTATGTGGGGAGGGGGTCAGCCCCAGCATTTT.

The chain combines TRBV19 with TRBJ1-5, with 7 bases lining up with TRBD1. The length of the CDR3 is 19 residues. V lost 5 bases and J lost 0; bases outside the gene matches: 16. Germline assignment: CDR1 LNHDA and CDR2 SQIVND (reference sequence). Written as DNA, the CDR3 is TGTGCCAGTAGTTTTGCTCCGGGACAGAGACTTTATAGCAATCAGCCCCAGCATTTT. It specifies CASSFAPGQRLYSNQPQHF.

Comment on this clone: This CDR3 is also generated by other DNA sequences in the sample. This CDR3 reads CASSQAGELFF. The CDR3 DNA reads TGCGCCAGCAGCCAAGCCGGGGAGCTGTTTTTT. The rearrangement uses TRBV4-1 and TRBJ2-2; D call uncertain. Between the trimmed V and J ends, which lost 1 base and 6 bases, there was a span of 0 bases. Per the germline V gene, CDR1 is MGHRA and CDR2 is YSYEKL. The CDR3 has 11 residues.

The chain combines TRBV19 with TRBJ1-5, with D unclear. Germline V gives CDR1 LNHDA, CDR2 SQIVND (reference sequence). V gave up 3 bases and J gave up 3 bases, with 9 bases separating them. The CDR3 runs to 14 residues. The CDR3 spells CASSIPGNNQPQHF. Written as DNA, the CDR3 is TGTGCCAGTAGTATTCCTGGTAACAATCAGCCCCAGCATTTT.

V and J are TRBV4-1 and TRBJ2-1; TRBD2 agrees at 14 bases. V trimming: 4 bases; J trimming: 10 bases; junction bases outside the gene matches: 9. This CDR3 is 16 amino acids long. Germline lookup yields CDR1 MGHRA and CDR2 YSYEKL. The CDR3 bases are TGCGCCAGCAGCCCCCCTGGACTAGCGGGAGGCGGAGAGCAGTTCTTC. This sequence encodes CASSPPGLAGGGEQFF.

The gene calls are TRBV6-5 and TRBJ2-7; D assignment may be TRBD1 or TRBD2 (5 bases each). CDR3 size: 13 residues. The germline CDR1 and CDR2 sequences are MNHEY and SVGAGI. The V end lost 5 bases, the J end lost 4 bases, and 12 bases lay between the germline ends. The DNA for the CDR3 is TGTGCCAGCAGTGACACTGAGGGGTACGAGCAGTACTTC. It is translated as CASSDTEGYEQYF.

V gene TRBV7-9 combines with J gene TRBJ2-7; a possible D gene is TRBD1 (7 bases). Germline lookup yields CDR1 SEHNR and CDR2 FQNEAQ (reference sequence). Trimming removed 5 bases from V and 1 base from J, with 15 bases in between. CDR3 size: 15 residues. The CDR3 here is CASSPRRDSSYEQYF. CDR3 sequence (DNA): TGTGCCAGCAGCCCACGGCGGGACAGTTCCTACGAGCAGTACTTC.

This sequence joins TRBV7-9 and TRBJ2-7; no reliable D call. With 5 bases removed from V and 7 bases from J, the gap between germline ends came to 9 bases. This CDR3 is built from 11 residues. CDR1 and CDR2 (germline): SEHNR, FQNEAQ (reference sequence). CDR3 sequence: CASSPLWEQYF. DNA for the CDR3: TGTGCCAGCAGCCCCTTGTGGGAGCAGTACTTC.

The chain joins TRBV25-1 to TRBJ2-6; unclear D gene. V was pared by 5 bases and J by 4 bases, with 3 bases between. The V gene's germline CDR1 is MGHDK and CDR2 SYGVNS. This CDR3 has 12 amino acids. The CDR3: CASSPGANVLTF. Written as DNA, the CDR3 is TGTGCCAGCAGTCCGGGGGCCAACGTCCTGACTTTC.

The V gene is TRBV4-2, the J gene TRBJ2-7; TRBD2 matches 8 bases. There are 17 residues in the CDR3. Trimming removed 4 bases from V and 0 bases from J; junction bases left unmatched: 11. CDR1 is LGHNA and CDR2 is YNFKEQ in the germline V gene. CDR3 sequence (DNA): TGTGCCAGCAGCCTGGGGCCGGGAGGGTCGATCTCCTACGAGCAGTACTTC. Protein sequence: CASSLGPGGSISYEQYF.

This chain links TRBV30 with TRBJ2-1; 16 nucleotides agree with TRBD2. The V and J ends lost 1 base and 7 bases, in that order; junction bases with no gene match: 4. There are 16 residues in the CDR3. Germline lookup yields CDR1 GTSNPN and CDR2 SVGIG (reference sequence). The CDR3 sequence is CAWSETGLAGGNEQFF. The CDR3 DNA is TGTGCCTGGAGTGAAACGGGACTAGCGGGAGGGAATGAGCAGTTCTTC.

CDR3 in DNA: TGTGCCAGCAGGGACCGGGGCGAGGATACGCAGTATTTT. Amino acids: CASRDRGEDTQYF. This chain joins TRBV6-5 and TRBJ2-3; the D gene could be TRBD1 or TRBD2 (5 bases each). Germline CDR1 reads MNHEY; CDR2 reads SVGAGI. The V gene lost 6 bases and the J gene lost 6 bases, with 13 bases spanning the gap. This CDR3 region has 13 residues.

Only one count was recorded for this clone. The chain uses TRBV5-1 and TRBJ2-7; perhaps TRBD2 as D (6 bases). This CDR3 comprises 12 residues. Trimming cost V 4 bases and J 4 bases, with 9 bases left between them. Germline CDR1 SGHRS, CDR2 YFSETQ. The CDR3 coding sequence is TGCGCCAGCAGCCCCGGGACTTACGAGCAGTACTTC. Translation: CASSPGTYEQYF.

This clone was seen once. This rearrangement joins TRBV6-5 to TRBJ2-7, with 9 bases lining up with TRBD1. The CDR3 covers 14 residues. V shed 6 bases and J 4 bases; nucleotides not matched to a gene: 7. Germline CDR1 is MNHEY and CDR2 is SVGAGI. CDR3 residues: CASSNPGQGYEQYF. The DNA of the CDR3 is TGTGCCAGCAGCAACCCGGGACAGGGTTACGAGCAGTACTTC.

This sequence joins TRBV6-1 and TRBJ2-7; 8 bases agree with TRBD1. This CDR3 comprises 12 residues. The V and J ends lost 5 bases and 7 bases, in that order; junction bases with no gene match: 4. The germline V gene encodes CDR1 MNHNS and CDR2 SASEGT. CDR3 coding DNA: TGTGCCAGCAGTAGGACAGGGCAGGAGCAGTACTTC. Translated: CASSRTGQEQYF.

The rearrangement uses TRBV11-3 and TRBJ2-7; D may be TRBD2 (6 bases). Trimming pared 3 bases from V and 1 base from J, leaving 10 bases between. This CDR3 is 14 amino acids long. CDR1 is SGHNT, CDR2 YENEEA, per germline. The CDR3 DNA sequence: TGTGCCAGCAGCTTTAGTAGCGGATCCTACGAGCAGTACTTC. Encoded protein: CASSFSSGSYEQYF.

The gene calls are TRBV6-5 and TRBJ2-2; D may correspond to TRBD1 or TRBD2 (5 bases each). Trimming pared 6 bases from V and 6 bases from J, leaving 8 bases between. From germline, CDR1 is MNHEY and CDR2 SVGAGI. The CDR3 has 12 residues. CDR3 nucleotides: TGTGCCAGCAGATGGGGGTCCGGGGAGCTGTTTTTT. Its translation: CASRWGSGELFF.

The rearrangement links TRBV2 to TRBJ2-2; D not certain. From germline, CDR1 is SNHLY and CDR2 FYNNEI. This CDR3 is 13 amino acids long. The V end lost 3 bases, the J end lost 6 bases, and 8 bases lay between the germline ends. The CDR3 reads CASSEWLPGELFF. The CDR3 DNA reads as TGTGCCAGCAGTGAGTGGCTCCCCGGGGAGCTGTTTTTT.

The rearrangement links TRBV11-3 to TRBJ2-1; the D gene is possibly TRBD2 (7 bases). The CDR3 contains 15 residues. Trimming shortened V by 5 bases and J by 8 bases, and 19 bases separated the two germline ends. CDR1 is SGHNT, CDR2 YENEEA, per germline. The CDR3 loop reads CASSPYAGAPDEQFF. The CDR3, as DNA: TGTGCCAGCAGCCCCTACGCGGGGGCGCCGGATGAGCAGTTCTTC. The full variable domain, rest sourced from reference TRBV11-3 and TRBJ2-1, is EAGVVQSPRYKIIEKKQPVAFWCNPISGHNTLYWYLQNLGQGPELLIRYENEEAVDDSQLPKDRFSAERLKGVDSTLKIQPAELGDSAVYLCASSPYAGAPDEQFFGPGTRLTVL.

V and J are TRBV6-4 and TRBJ2-1; D uncertain. V lost 2 bases and J 9 bases, leaving 17 bases between the germline ends. CDR1 is MRHNA and CDR2 is SNTAGT in the germline V gene. The CDR3 loop spans 15 amino acids. The CDR3 loop is CASSDGLYPGSEQFF. Here the CDR3 DNA reads TGTGCCAGCAGTGACGGCCTGTACCCGGGTAGTGAGCAGTTCTTC.